The following is a T cell receptor (beta chain) sequence with its context. Its antigen specificity is not known. No clone much larger than this one lies a single base away; base qualities are absent. The CDR3 regions of human TCRbeta chains were analyzed by immunosequencing. Per the source publication's procedure: Repertoire TCRs were checked for matches against a reference library of SARS-CoV-2-specific TCRs that had been generated using the MIRA antigen-specificity platform. Breadth was defined as the fraction of unique TCRs that were SARS-CoV-2-associated. Depth was defined as the fraction of total T cells that were SARS-CoV-2-associated. Each spike-specific TCR was assigned to its reactive spike region and to a CD4 or CD8 class using the MIRA data. Log10-transformed breadth and depth values were compared by one-way ANOVA with Sidak's multiple comparisons tests. TCRdb's version of the immuneACCESS table is confined to in-frame rearrangements and falls short of the full clone set. An unresolved V gene accounts for under half of the shortfall where checked; the remainder is of unknown origin. From that table come the V and J calls and clone size; the DNA was used to work out D and trimming. The table for this sample lists approximately 83,000 clones; about 89% of them were counted only once. The leading ten clones occupy 4.5% of the sample.

This sample stems from a study of T cell responses to AZD1222 COVID-19 vaccine (dated by TCRdb to the early 2020s). Regarding the complete study: TCR sequencing was performed for 230 to 250 trial participants, of whom some 200 were given two doses of AZD1222 and some 25 were given two doses of MenACWY control vaccine. Trial participants were enrolled into age subgroups of 18-55, 56-69 and 70-plus years, which contained about 150, 28 and 57 TCR-sequenced participants, respectively.

Explained via the paper, the time point label denotes: baseline before first vaccination. The treatment or condition label of this sample denotes: meningococcal conjugate vaccine given as trial control. Vaccinee samples came from UK trials COV001 and COV002, including a single-blind randomized controlled phase 2/3 trial of AZD1222 (ChAdOx1 nCoV-19) in healthy adults. For TCRbeta chain sequencing, PBMC samples from trial participants were taken at day 0 and at day 28 after the second dose. V was cut back by 1 base and J by 2 bases, leaving a gap of 0 bases between them. Sequences DFQATT (CDR1) and SNEGSKA (CDR2) are obtained from the germline V gene (reference sequence). Taken from cysteine to phenylalanine, the CDR3 has 11 residues. CDR3 DNA is the only sequence kept; it has 33 bases, read in frame from the first base. Summary of the overall study and its limitations: CD4 TCRs associated with the vaccine covered the entire spike protein, and the dominant responses were in regions 160-218 and 743-854. After two AZD1222 doses, both the breadth and the depth of spike-specific TCRs were significantly higher than at day 0 and than in MenACWY recipients. Because no day 14 peak-response samples were available, the repertoires could be characterized only after the peak T cell response. Most participants were white British and females outnumbered males, and the authors suggested that clonal diversity may have been underestimated. The 56-69-year group was small, and its depth increase did not reach significance, likely because of low power. Conclusions about previously exposed vaccinees were limited because only six AZD1222 recipients were SARS-CoV-2 seropositive at baseline. Epitopes outside the regions mutated in the B.1.351 and B.1.1.7 variants were reportedly recognized by nearly half of the unique spike-specific TCRs.

Rearrangement joined TRBV20-1 to TRBJ1-3, with the D segment identity uncertain. The sequences come from peripheral blood, collected on day 0 of MenACWY control vaccination. The TCR sequence derives from an adult in good health. The CDR3 region has the sequence CSARAGNTIYF. The nucleotide sequence reads TGCAGTGCTAGAGCTGGAAACACCATATATTTT.